The clone carrying this T cell receptor (beta chain) was seen ten or more times. The antigen remains unidentified. The missing CDR3 end, 3 residues past where the read stops, is filled in from the germline J gene. The CDR3 length is 12 residues. CDR1 and CDR2 from the germline V gene are SQVTM and ANQGSEA. V lost 0 bases and J lost 1, with 3 bases in between. This sample was included in a study of T cell clonality in common variable immunodeficiency. Study-level points and caveats: TCRbeta clonality was increased in CVID versus healthy controls. Fewer deletions and N-nucleotide insertions were reportedly seen in common variable immunodeficiency TCR beta sequences. Compared with controls, CVID subjects had fewer shared TCRbeta clones.

Patients and controls were mostly of Caucasian heritage. Heparinized whole blood, roughly 5 to 8.5 ml, came from each donor. Clones were sequenced by immunoSEQ multiplex PCR, and TCRdb holds only the in-frame ones, with some missing. Sampling found tens of thousands of clones, none seen once. Sequenced: peripheral blood mononuclear cells. The chain recombines TRBV29-1 with TRBJ1-1; D gene ambiguous. The source of this sequence is a human donor with common variable immunodeficiency. The chain's CDR3 is CSVEDRNTEAFF. The sequenced part of the CDR3 DNA is TGCAGCGTTGAAGACAGGAACACTGAA.